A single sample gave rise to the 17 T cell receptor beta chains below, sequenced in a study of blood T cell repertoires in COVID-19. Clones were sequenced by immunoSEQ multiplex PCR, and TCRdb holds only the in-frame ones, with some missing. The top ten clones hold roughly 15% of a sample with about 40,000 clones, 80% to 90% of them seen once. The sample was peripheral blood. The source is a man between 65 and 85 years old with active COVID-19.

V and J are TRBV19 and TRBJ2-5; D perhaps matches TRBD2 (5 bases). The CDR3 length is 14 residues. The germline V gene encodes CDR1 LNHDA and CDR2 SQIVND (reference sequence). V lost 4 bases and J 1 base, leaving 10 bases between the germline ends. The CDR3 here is CASSTSGLQETQYF. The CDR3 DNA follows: TGTGCCAGTAGTACTTCAGGACTCCAAGAGACCCAGTACTTC. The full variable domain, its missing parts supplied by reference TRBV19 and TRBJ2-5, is DGGITQSPKYLFRKEGQNVTLSCEQNLNHDAMYWYRQDPGQGLRLIYYSQIVNDFQKGDIAEGYSVSREKKESFPLTVTSAQKNPTAFYLCASSTSGLQETQYFGPGTRLLVL.

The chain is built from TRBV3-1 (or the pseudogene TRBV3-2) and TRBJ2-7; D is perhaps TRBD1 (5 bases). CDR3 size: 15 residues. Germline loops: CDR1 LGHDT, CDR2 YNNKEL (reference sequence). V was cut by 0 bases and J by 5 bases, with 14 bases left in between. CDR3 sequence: CASSQDTRALNEQYF. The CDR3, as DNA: TGTGCCAGCAGCCAAGATACCAGGGCCTTGAACGAGCAGTACTTC.

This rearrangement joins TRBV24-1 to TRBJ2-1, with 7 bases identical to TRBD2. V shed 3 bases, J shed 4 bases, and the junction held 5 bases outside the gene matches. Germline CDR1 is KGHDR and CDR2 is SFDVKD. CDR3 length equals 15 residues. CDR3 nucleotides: TGTGCCACCAGTGATGAGCGGGGAAATTACAATGAGCAGTTCTTC. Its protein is CATSDERGNYNEQFF.

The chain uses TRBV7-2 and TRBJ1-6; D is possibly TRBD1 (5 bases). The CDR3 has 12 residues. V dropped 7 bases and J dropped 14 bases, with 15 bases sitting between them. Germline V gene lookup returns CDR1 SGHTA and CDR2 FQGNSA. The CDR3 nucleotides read TGTGCCAGCACAACAGGAACATTATCCCTCCACTTT. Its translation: CASTTGTLSLHF.

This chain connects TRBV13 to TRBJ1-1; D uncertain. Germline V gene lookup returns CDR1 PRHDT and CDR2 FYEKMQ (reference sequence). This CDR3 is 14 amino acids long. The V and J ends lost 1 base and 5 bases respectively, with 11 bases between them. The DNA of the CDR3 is TGTGCCAGCAGCTTAGACGGGAGAGGGACTGAAGCTTTCTTT. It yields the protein CASSLDGRGTEAFF.

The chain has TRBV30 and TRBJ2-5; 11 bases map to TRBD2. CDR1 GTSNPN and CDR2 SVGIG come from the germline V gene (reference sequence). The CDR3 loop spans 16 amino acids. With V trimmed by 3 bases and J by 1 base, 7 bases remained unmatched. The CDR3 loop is CAWSPRLAGIQETQYF. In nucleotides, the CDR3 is TGTGCCTGGAGCCCAAGACTAGCGGGGATCCAAGAGACCCAGTACTTC.

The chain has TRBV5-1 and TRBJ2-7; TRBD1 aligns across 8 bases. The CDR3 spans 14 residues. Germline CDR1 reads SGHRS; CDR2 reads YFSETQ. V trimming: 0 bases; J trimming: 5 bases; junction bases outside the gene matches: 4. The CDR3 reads CASSLAVTGDEQYF. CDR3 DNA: TGCGCCAGCAGCTTGGCCGTGACAGGGGACGAGCAGTACTTC.

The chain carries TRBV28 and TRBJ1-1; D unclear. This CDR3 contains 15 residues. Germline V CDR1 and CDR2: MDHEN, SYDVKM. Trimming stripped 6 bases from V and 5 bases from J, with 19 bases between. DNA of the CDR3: TGTGCCAGCAGACCGAGGGCCCCCCCCGAGACTGAAGCTTTCTTT. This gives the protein CASRPRAPPETEAFF.

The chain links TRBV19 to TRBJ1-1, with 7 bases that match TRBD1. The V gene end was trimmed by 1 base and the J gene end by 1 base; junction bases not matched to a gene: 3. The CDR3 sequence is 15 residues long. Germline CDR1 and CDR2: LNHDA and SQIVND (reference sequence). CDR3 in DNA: TGTGCCAGTAGTATAGCGAACAGGGGGAACACTGAAGCTTTCTTT. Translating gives CASSIANRGNTEAFF.

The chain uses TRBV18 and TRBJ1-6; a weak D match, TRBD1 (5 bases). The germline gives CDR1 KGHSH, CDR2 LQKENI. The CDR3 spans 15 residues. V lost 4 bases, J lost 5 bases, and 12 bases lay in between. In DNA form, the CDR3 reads TGTGCCAGCTCACAATACGACAGCCATAATTCACCCCTCCACTTT. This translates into CASSQYDSHNSPLHF.

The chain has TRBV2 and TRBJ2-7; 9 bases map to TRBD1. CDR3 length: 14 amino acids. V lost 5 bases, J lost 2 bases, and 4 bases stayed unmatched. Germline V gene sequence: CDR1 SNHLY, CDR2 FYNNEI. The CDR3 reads CASSTGTGTYEQYF. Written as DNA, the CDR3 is TGTGCCAGCAGTACCGGGACAGGGACCTACGAGCAGTACTTC. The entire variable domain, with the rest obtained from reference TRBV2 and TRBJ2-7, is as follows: EPEVTQTPSHQVTQMGQEVILRCVPISNHLYFYWYRQILGQKVEFLVSFYNNEISEKSEIFDDQFSVERPDGSNFTLKIRSTKLEDSAMYFCASSTGTGTYEQYFGPGTRLTVT.

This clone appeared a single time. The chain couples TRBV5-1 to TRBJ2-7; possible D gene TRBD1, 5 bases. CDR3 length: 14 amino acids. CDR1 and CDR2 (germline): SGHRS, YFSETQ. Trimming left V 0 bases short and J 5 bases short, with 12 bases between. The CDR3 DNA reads TGCGCCAGCAGCTTGGCGTCAGGGTTCCACGAGCAGTACTTC. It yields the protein CASSLASGFHEQYF.

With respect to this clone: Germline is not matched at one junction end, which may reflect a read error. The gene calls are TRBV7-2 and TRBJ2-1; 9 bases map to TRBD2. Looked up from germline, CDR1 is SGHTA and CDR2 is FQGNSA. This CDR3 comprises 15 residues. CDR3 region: CASSLAGSSYNEQFF. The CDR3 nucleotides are TGTGCCAGCAGCCTAGCGGGGAGCTCCTACAATGAGCAGTTCTTC.

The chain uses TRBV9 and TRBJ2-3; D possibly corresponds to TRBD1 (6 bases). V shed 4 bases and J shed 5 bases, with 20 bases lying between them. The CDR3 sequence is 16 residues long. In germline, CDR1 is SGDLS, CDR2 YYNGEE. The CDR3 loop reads CASSSALDRYLDTQYF. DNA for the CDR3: TGTGCCAGCAGCTCCGCCTTAGACAGGTACCTAGATACGCAGTATTTT.

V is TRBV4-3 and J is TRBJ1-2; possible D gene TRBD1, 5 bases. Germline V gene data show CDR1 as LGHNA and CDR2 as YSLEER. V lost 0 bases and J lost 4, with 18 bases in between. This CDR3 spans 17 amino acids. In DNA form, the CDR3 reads TGCGCCAGCAGCCAAGATTTGGGCAGGGCGTCTGGCTATGGCTACACCTTC. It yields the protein CASSQDLGRASGYGYTF.

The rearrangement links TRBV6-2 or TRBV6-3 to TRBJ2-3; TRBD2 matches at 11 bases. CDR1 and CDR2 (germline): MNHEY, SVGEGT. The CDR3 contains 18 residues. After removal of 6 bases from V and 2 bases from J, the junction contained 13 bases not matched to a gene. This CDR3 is CASSSLVAGGGFTDTQYF. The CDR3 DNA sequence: TGTGCCAGCAGCTCCCTGGTAGCGGGGGGGGGTTTCACAGATACGCAGTATTTT.

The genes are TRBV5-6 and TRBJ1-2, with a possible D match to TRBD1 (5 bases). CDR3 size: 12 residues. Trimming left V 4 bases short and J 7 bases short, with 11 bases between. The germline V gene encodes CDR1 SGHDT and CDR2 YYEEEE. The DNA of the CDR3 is TGTGCCAGCAGCCCCAGGGATTCTGGCTACACCTTC. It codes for CASSPRDSGYTF.